Following are 21 T cell receptor beta chains from one sample sequenced in a study of shared clonotypes between healthy human individuals. Sequencing was performed with immunoSEQ multiplex PCR; in TCRdb, only in-frame clones are kept and a portion is missing. The sample has 1,100,000 or so clones, approximately 78% seen once. The sample taken for sequencing was memory CD4+ T cells from PBMCs. Subset described: CD45RA-negative fraction. Receptor source: a man younger than 35 in good health. Some clones in this sample may be carry-over from other donors' samples.

This clone was counted many times. The sample holds other DNA sequences that translate to the same CDR3. The genes are TRBV30 and TRBJ2-3; possible D gene TRBD2, 7 bases. The CDR3 has 15 amino acids. Germline V gene lookup returns CDR1 GTSNPN and CDR2 SVGIG (reference sequence). Trimming stripped 3 bases from V and 5 bases from J, with 18 bases between. CDR3: CAWRKRGAGGDTQYF. CDR3 in DNA: TGTGCCTGGAGGAAACGGGGGGCCGGTGGAGATACGCAGTATTTT.

The chain employs TRBV30 and TRBJ2-3; 7 bases line up with TRBD2. V was clipped by 3 bases and J by 10 bases; unmatched bases: 16. CDR1 and CDR2 from the germline V gene are GTSNPN and SVGIG (reference sequence). CDR3 length equals 15 residues. CDR3 in DNA: TGTGCCTGGAGCCATCTGGGACTACTTCCGTCGGCGCAGTATTTT. It is translated as CAWSHLGLLPSAQYF. The entire variable domain, with the rest obtained from reference TRBV30 and TRBJ2-3, is as follows: SQTIHQWPATLVQPVGSPLSLECTVEGTSNPNLYWYRQAAGRGLQLLFYSVGIGQISSEVPQNLSASRPQDRQFILSSKKLLLSDSGFYLCAWSHLGLLPSAQYFGPGTRLTVL.

This clone is a singleton in its sample. The gene calls are TRBV5-4 and TRBJ2-3, with TRBD1 matching over 10 bases. V was pared by 7 bases and J by 1 base, with 12 bases of the junction left unmatched. The germline gives CDR1 SGHNT, CDR2 YYREEE (reference sequence). This CDR3 has 17 residues. This chain's CDR3 is CASGQRGQGFRTDTQYF. CDR3 sequence (DNA): TGTGCCAGCGGCCAGAGGGGACAGGGGTTTCGCACAGATACGCAGTATTTT.

The genes are TRBV7-2 and TRBJ1-5; D not certain. CDR1 is SGHTA and CDR2 is FQGNSA in the germline V gene. V was clipped by 3 bases and J by 1 base, with 4 bases between them. CDR3 length equals 13 residues. DNA of the CDR3: TGTGCCAGCAGCTTTATCAGCAATCAGCCCCAGCATTTT. This encodes CASSFISNQPQHF.

To note about this clone: Other DNA variants within this sample encode the same CDR3. CDR3 DNA sequence: TGCGCCAGCAGCGGGGACAGCCAAGAGACCCAGTACTTC. Protein product: CASSGDSQETQYF. The chain employs TRBV5-1 and TRBJ2-5; 7 nucleotides match TRBD1. The CDR3 has 13 residues. Losses at the gene ends were 4 bases for V and 1 base for J; bases not matched to a gene: 1. Germline loops: CDR1 SGHRS, CDR2 YFSETQ.

This clone was counted only a few times. This sequence joins TRBV7-2 and TRBJ2-7; no definite D call. CDR3 length: 15 residues. Germline assignment: CDR1 SGHTA and CDR2 FQGNSA. V shed 1 base and J shed 0 bases, with 10 bases lying between them. Here the CDR3 reads CASSLEWSLSYEQYF. The CDR3 DNA sequence: TGTGCCAGCAGCTTAGAATGGTCGCTCTCCTACGAGCAGTACTTC.

This chain links TRBV5-5 with TRBJ2-1, with D tentatively TRBD2 (7 bases). Trimming stripped 6 bases from V and 0 bases from J, with 13 bases between. This CDR3 has 15 residues. Germline V lookup: CDR1 SGHKS, CDR2 YYEKEE (reference sequence). CDR3 nucleotide sequence: TGTGCCAGCACCCTAGGGGGGGGCTCCTACAATGAGCAGTTCTTC. Protein: CASTLGGGSYNEQFF. Using reference TRBV5-5 and TRBJ2-1 for the parts outside the CDR3, the full variable domain is DAGVTQSPTHLIKTRGQQVTLRCSPISGHKSVSWYQQVLGQGPQFIFQYYEKEERGRGNFPDRFSARQFPNYSSELNVNALLLGDSALYLCASTLGGGSYNEQFFGPGTRLTVL.

V is TRBV28 and J is TRBJ1-2; 9 bases match TRBD1. Germline CDR1 MDHEN, CDR2 SYDVKM. The trim removed 9 bases at V and 5 bases at J, leaving 7 bases unmatched. This CDR3 region has 13 residues. Here the CDR3 reads CASFGQGRYGYTF. In nucleotides, the CDR3 is TGTGCCAGTTTCGGACAGGGGAGGTATGGCTACACCTTC.

This clone was found a few times. This chain connects TRBV19 to TRBJ1-1; weak D call: TRBD1 (5 bases). Germline-derived CDR1 and CDR2 are LNHDA and SQIVND (reference sequence). The CDR3 contains 15 residues. The ends were cut back, 5 bases at V and 0 bases at J, with 13 bases in the middle. The CDR3 sequence: CASSREMTVNTEAFF. The CDR3 bases are TGTGCCAGTAGTCGGGAGATGACAGTGAACACTGAAGCTTTCTTT.

This sequence joins TRBV5-4 and TRBJ2-7, with D uncertain. Germline CDR1 SGHNT, CDR2 YYREEE (reference sequence). The CDR3 runs 15 residues. The V end was cut by 4 bases, the J end by 6 bases, with 20 bases between. In DNA, the CDR3 is TGTGCCAGCAGCCCGAGTCCGGCCTCCGGCTTCGAGCAGTACTTC. Its protein product is CASSPSPASGFEQYF. The full variable domain, its missing parts supplied by reference TRBV5-4 and TRBJ2-7, is ETGVTQSPTHLIKTRGQQVTLRCSSQSGHNTVSWYQQALGQGPQFIFQYYREEENGRGNFPPRFSGLQFPNYSSELNVNALELDDSALYLCASSPSPASGFEQYFGPGTRLTVT.

The DNA of the CDR3 is TGCGCCAGCAGCTCCACGGACAGGACACGCCTGTACTTC. It specifies CASSSTDRTRLYF. The J gene is TRBJ2-7, the V gene TRBV5-1; 7 nucleotides match TRBD1. Germline CDR1 and CDR2: SGHRS and YFSETQ. The CDR3 is 13 amino acids. J was trimmed by 12 bases and V by 3 bases; bases with no gene match: 12.

CDR3 sequence (DNA): TGCGCCAGCAGCTGGGCCGGGACAGCGGGGTCCGGCGAGCAGTACTTC. Residues: CASSWAGTAGSGEQYF. The chain uses TRBV5-1 and TRBJ2-7; perhaps D is TRBD1 or TRBD2 (7 bases each). Trimming removed 3 bases from V and 6 bases from J, with 22 bases in between. Per germline, CDR1 SGHRS and CDR2 YFSETQ. The CDR3 runs to 16 residues.

With regard to this clone: At one end the junction does not follow the germline gene, possibly because of a read error. This chain uses TRBV2 with TRBJ1-5; D is unclear. The CDR3 contains 17 residues. Per germline, CDR1 SNHLY and CDR2 FYNNEI. The CDR3 sequence is CASREGVTAGSNQPQHF. CDR3 nucleotide sequence: TGTGCCAGCAGAGAAGGAGTAACCGCGGGGAGCAATCAGCCCCAGCATTTT.

As concerns this clone: Other DNA sequences of this sample code for an identical CDR3. The genes are TRBV5-1 and TRBJ2-5; D is unclear. Between the trimmed V and J ends, which lost 0 bases and 3 bases, there was a span of 6 bases. Germline lookup yields CDR1 SGHRS and CDR2 YFSETQ. This CDR3 has 13 amino acids. This CDR3 reads CASSLGQEETQYF. As DNA, the CDR3 is TGCGCCAGCAGCTTGGGGCAGGAAGAGACCCAGTACTTC.

The chain combines TRBV7-2 with TRBJ1-3, with 8 bases lining up with TRBD1. J gave up 1 base and V 6 bases, and 5 bases lay outside the gene matches. Germline CDR1 is SGHTA and CDR2 is FQGNSA. This CDR3 spans 15 amino acids. DNA for the CDR3: TGTGCCAGCAGTACAGGGGGTGGTTCTGGAAACACCATATATTTT. As protein: CASSTGGGSGNTIYF.

This clone has only a few counts. The chain carries TRBV4-2 and TRBJ2-7; 7 bases are a match to TRBD1. With V trimmed by 4 bases and J by 4 bases, 7 bases remained unmatched. Germline-derived CDR1 and CDR2 are LGHNA and YNFKEQ. The CDR3 length is 14 residues. The CDR3 region has the DNA TGTGCCAGCAGCCGAGGACAGGAGTATTACGAGCAGTACTTC. Translating gives CASSRGQEYYEQYF.

The rearrangement uses TRBV6-1 and TRBJ2-1; TRBD2 agrees at 12 bases. The CDR3 is 16 amino acids. The trim removed 2 bases at V and 9 bases at J, leaving 8 bases unmatched. Germline V CDR1 and CDR2: MNHNS, SASEGT. The chain's CDR3 is CASSEFPSGRGGEQFF. The CDR3 DNA sequence: TGTGCCAGCAGTGAATTTCCTAGCGGGAGGGGCGGTGAGCAGTTCTTC.

This clone was seen a handful of times. CDR3 amino acids: CASSLTWAGGAFF. CDR3 DNA: TGTGCCAGCAGTTTAACTTGGGCCGGCGGGGCTTTCTTT. V and J are TRBV27 and TRBJ1-1; no clear D. Looked up from germline, CDR1 is MNHEY and CDR2 is SMNVEV (reference sequence). The CDR3 sequence is 13 residues long. V dropped 2 bases and J dropped 11 bases, with 15 bases sitting between them.

The chain couples TRBV2 to TRBJ2-3; D may be TRBD2 (6 bases). The CDR3 is 14 residues long. The V end lost 7 bases, the J end lost 4 bases, and 15 bases lay between the germline ends. Germline CDR1 is SNHLY and CDR2 is FYNNEI. The CDR3 spells CASTRVAEADTQYF. DNA for the CDR3: TGTGCCAGCACCAGGGTAGCGGAAGCAGATACGCAGTATTTT.

The V gene is TRBV2, the J gene TRBJ2-7; 8 bases match TRBD1. V was clipped by 6 bases and J by 6 bases; unmatched bases: 10. CDR3 size: 14 residues. Germline assignment: CDR1 SNHLY and CDR2 FYNNEI. The CDR3 DNA reads as TGTGCCAGCAGCGGACAGGGATTGGGTCTCGAGCAGTACTTC. It translates to CASSGQGLGLEQYF. Using reference TRBV2 and TRBJ2-7 for the parts outside the CDR3, the full variable domain is EPEVTQTPSHQVTQMGQEVILRCVPISNHLYFYWYRQILGQKVEFLVSFYNNEISEKSEIFDDQFSVERPDGSNFTLKIRSTKLEDSAMYFCASSGQGLGLEQYFGPGTRLTVT.

This chain uses TRBV7-3 with TRBJ2-4, with 10 bases lining up with TRBD2. Per the germline V gene, CDR1 is SGHTA and CDR2 is FQGTGA. The CDR3 length is 18 residues. The J segment lost 1 base and the V segment lost 2 bases, leaving 8 bases of the junction unmatched. The DNA for the CDR3 is TGTGCCAGCAGCTTATTCCCTAGCGGGAGTGGCGCCAAAAACATTCAGTACTTC. Encoded protein: CASSLFPSGSGAKNIQYF.